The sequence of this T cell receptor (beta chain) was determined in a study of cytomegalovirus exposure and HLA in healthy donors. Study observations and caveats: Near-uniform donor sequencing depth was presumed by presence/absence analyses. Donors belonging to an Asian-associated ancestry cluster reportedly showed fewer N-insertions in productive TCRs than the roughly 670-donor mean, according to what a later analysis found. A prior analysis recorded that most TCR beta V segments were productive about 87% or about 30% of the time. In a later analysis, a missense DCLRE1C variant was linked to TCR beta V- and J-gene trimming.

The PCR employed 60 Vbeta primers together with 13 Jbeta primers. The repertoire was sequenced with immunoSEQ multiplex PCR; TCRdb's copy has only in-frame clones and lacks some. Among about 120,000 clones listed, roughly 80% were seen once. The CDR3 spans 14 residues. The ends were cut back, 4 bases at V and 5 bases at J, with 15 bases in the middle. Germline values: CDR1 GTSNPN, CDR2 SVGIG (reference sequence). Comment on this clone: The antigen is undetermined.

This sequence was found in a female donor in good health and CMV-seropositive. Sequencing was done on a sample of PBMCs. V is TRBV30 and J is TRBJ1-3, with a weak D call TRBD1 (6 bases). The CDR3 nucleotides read TGTGCCTGGACGGGGGGGGGCTCCAGAAACACCATATATTTT. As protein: CAWTGGGSRNTIYF. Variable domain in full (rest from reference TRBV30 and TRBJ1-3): SQTIHQWPATLVQPVGSPLSLECTVEGTSNPNLYWYRQAAGRGLQLLFYSVGIGQISSEVPQNLSASRPQDRQFILSSKKLLLSDSGFYLCAWTGGGSRNTIYFGEGSWLTVV.